This TCR beta chain stems from a study of T cell clusters in autoimmune cytopenias. Turning to the study itself: TRB sequencing had a median around 52,000 reads and about 2,500 distinct clonotypes per sample.

TRB was amplified from 250 ng of peripheral blood genomic DNA per sample. The CDR3 covers 15 residues. Germline V gene lookup returns CDR1 MDHEN and CDR2 SYDVKM. TRB rearrangements were amplified by touch-down multiplex PCR with mixed TRB-A/B primers. After re-calling the multiplex PCR reads, TCRdb lists one entry per CDR3 protein, DNA absent. The listing records 9,500 to 11,000 distinct CDR3 sequences. This sample was also put to use in a study of T cell repertoires in aging, cancer and after chemotherapy. From that paper: In cancer patients, declining TCR diversity with age involved lost richness and lost evenness.

This chain links TRBV28 with TRBJ1-3. The sequenced sample consisted of peripheral blood. The receptor was isolated from a human donor in good health. This CDR3 reads CASRAQAWYGNTIYF.